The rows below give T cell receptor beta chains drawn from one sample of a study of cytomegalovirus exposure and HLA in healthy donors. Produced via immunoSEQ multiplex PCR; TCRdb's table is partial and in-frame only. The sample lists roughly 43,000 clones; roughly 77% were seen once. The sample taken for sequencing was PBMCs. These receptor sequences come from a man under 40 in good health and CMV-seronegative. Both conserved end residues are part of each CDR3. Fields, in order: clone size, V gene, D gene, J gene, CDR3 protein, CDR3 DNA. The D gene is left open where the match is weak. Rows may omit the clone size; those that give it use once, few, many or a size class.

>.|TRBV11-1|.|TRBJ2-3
CASSWGPTDTQYF
TGTGCCAGCAGCTGGGGGCCCACAGATACGCAGTATTTT
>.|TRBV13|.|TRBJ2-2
CASSSHTNTGELFF
TGTGCCAGCAGCTCCCACACGAACACCGGGGAGCTGTTTTTT
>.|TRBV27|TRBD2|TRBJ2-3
CASQAGAILTDTQYF
TGTGCCAGCCAGGCGGGAGCAATTCTCACAGATACGCAGTATTTT
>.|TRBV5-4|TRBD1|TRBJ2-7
CASSAGTGTSYEQYF
TGTGCCAGCAGCGCCGGGACAGGGACCTCTTACGAGCAGTACTTC
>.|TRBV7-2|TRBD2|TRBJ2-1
CASTPTLAGGNEQFF
TGTGCCAGCACCCCGACCCTAGCGGGGGGGAATGAGCAGTTCTTC
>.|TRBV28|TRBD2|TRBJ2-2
CASRDSTSGRVGELFF
TGTGCCAGCAGAGACTCGACTAGCGGGAGGGTCGGGGAGCTGTTTTTT
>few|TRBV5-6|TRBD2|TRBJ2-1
CASSLAVSSGMNEQFF
TGTGCCAGCAGCTTGGCGGTTTCTAGCGGGATGAATGAGCAGTTCTTC
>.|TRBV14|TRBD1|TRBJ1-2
CASSQARTGYGYTF
TGTGCCAGCAGCCAAGCCCGGACAGGATATGGCTACACCTTC
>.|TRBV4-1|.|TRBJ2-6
CASRRDGGSSSGANVLTF
TGCGCCAGCAGGAGGGATGGTGGGAGTTCCTCTGGGGCCAACGTCCTGACTTTC
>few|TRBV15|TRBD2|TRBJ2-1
CATSLADVSYNEQFF
TGTGCCACCAGCCTAGCGGATGTCTCCTACAATGAGCAGTTCTTC
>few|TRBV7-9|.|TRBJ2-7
CASSPTGAAWSYEQYF
TGTGCCAGCAGTCCCACCGGAGCGGCATGGTCCTACGAGCAGTACTTC
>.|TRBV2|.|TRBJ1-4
CASSGTAREKLFF
TGTGCCAGCAGTGGTACCGCTAGGGAAAAACTGTTTTTT
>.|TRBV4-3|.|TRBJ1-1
CASSQVPSTEAFF
TGCGCCAGCAGCCAAGTCCCGAGCACTGAAGCTTTCTTT
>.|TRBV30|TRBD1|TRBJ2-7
CACGQGALYEQYF
TGTGCCTGCGGACAGGGGGCTTTGTACGAGCAGTACTTC
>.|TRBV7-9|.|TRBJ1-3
CASSTDRNSGNTIYF
TGTGCCAGCAGCACCGACAGGAACTCTGGAAACACCATATATTTT
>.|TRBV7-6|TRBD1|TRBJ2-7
CASSLGNRGAAYEQYF
TGTGCCAGCAGCCTAGGGAACAGGGGAGCCGCCTACGAGCAGTACTTC
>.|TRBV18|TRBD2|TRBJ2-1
CASSPFGLAGENEQFF
TGTGCCAGCTCACCATTCGGACTAGCGGGGGAGAATGAGCAGTTCTTC
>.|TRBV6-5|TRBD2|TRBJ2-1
CASTSGNNEQFF
TGTGCCAGCACTAGCGGTAACAATGAGCAGTTCTTC
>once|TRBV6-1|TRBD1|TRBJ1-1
CATDRQGKNTEAFF
TGTGCCACAGACAGACAGGGGAAGAACACTGAAGCTTTCTTT